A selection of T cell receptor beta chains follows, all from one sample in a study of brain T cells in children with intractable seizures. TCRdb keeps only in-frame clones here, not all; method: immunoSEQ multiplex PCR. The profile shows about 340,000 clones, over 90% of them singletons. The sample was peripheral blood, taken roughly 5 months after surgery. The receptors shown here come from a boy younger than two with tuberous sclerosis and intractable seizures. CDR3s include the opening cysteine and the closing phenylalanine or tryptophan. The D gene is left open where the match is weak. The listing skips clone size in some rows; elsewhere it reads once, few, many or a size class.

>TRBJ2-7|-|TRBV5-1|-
TGCGCCAGTGCCAGACAGGGAGGTTACTACGAGCAGTACTTC
CASARQGGYYEQYF
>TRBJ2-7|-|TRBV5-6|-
TGTGCCAGCAGCTTGGAGTCTAGCCGGTACGAGCAGTACTTC
CASSLESSRYEQYF
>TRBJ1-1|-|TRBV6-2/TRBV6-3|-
TGTGCCAGCAGTTACGTAGAGACGGCTGAAGCTTTCTTT
CASSYVETAEAFF
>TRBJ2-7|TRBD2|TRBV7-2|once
TGTGCCAGCAGCTCAACCGGGACTAGCGGCGAGCAGTACTTC
CASSSTGTSGEQYF
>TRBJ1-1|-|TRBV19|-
TGTGCCAGTAGTATTTTCGGGGGCACTGAAGCTTTCTTT
CASSIFGGTEAFF
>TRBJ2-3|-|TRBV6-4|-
TGTGCCAGCAGTGTAGGAGATACGCAGTATTTT
CASSVGDTQYF
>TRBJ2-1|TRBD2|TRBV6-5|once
TGTGCCAGCGGTAGCGGGGTAAACAATGAGCAGTTCTTC
CASGSGVNNEQFF
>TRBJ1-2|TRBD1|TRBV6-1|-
TGTGCCAGCAGTGATTGGGACAGGGAGAACTATGGCTACACCTTC
CASSDWDRENYGYTF
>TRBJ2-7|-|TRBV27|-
TGTGCCAGCAGTGTTTGGGGCGCAGGGCCCCTGTACGAGCAGTACTTC
CASSVWGAGPLYEQYF
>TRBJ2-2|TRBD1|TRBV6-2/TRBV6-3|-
TGTGCCAGCAGTTGGGACAGGGGTTACAGGGGCACCGGGGAGCTGTTTTTT
CASSWDRGYRGTGELFF
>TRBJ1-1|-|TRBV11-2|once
TGTGCCAGCAGCTTAGTGTCCTGGGGGACTGAAGCTTTCTTT
CASSLVSWGTEAFF
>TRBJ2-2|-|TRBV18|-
TGTGCCAGCTCACCACAGGGCGCCGGGGAGCTGTTTTTT
CASSPQGAGELFF
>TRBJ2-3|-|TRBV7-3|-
TGTGCCAGCAGCTTACAGGCCGGGGACACAGATACGCAGTATTTT
CASSLQAGDTDTQYF
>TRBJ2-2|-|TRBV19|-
TGTGCCAGTAGTATAGGCAGCACCGGGGAGCTGTTTTTT
CASSIGSTGELFF
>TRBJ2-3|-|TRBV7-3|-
TGTGCCAGCAGCTTAAGTGGGGGAACCGATACGCAGTATTTT
CASSLSGGTDTQYF
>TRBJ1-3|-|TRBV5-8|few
TGTGCCAGCAGCTTGAGATTCGACAGAACTGGAAACACCATATATTTT
CASSLRFDRTGNTIYF
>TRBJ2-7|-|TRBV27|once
TGTGCCAGCAGCCTGGGACGGTCCTACGAGCAGTACTTC
CASSLGRSYEQYF
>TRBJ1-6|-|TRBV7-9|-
TGTGCCAGCAGCTTAGAAGGGAGGGACTATAATTCACCCCTCCACTTT
CASSLEGRDYNSPLHF
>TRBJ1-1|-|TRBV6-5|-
TGTGCCAGCAGTTACTCGAGGGACAACACTGAAGCTTTCTTT
CASSYSRDNTEAFF
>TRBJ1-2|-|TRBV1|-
TGCACCAGCAGCCAATGTACAGGGGTGGGCTATGGCTACACCTTC
CTSSQCTGVGYGYTF
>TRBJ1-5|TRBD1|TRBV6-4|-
TGTGCCAGCAGTGACTCGAAGGGACAGGTAAATCAGCCCCAGCATTTT
CASSDSKGQVNQPQHF
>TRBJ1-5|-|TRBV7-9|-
TGTGCCAGCAGCGAAGGAAGTCAGGGAAATCAGCCCCAGCATTTT
CASSEGSQGNQPQHF
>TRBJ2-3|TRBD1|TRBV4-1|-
TGCGCCAGCAGCCATGGGAGCCTGGACAGGTTACTCACAGATACGCAGTATTTT
CASSHGSLDRLLTDTQYF
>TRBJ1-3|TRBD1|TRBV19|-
TGTGCCAGTAGTATAGTGACAGGGGGAAGATCTGGAAACACCATATATTTT
CASSIVTGGRSGNTIYF
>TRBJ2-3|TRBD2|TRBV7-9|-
TGTGCCAGCAGCTATAGCGGGATCACAGATACGCAGTATTTT
CASSYSGITDTQYF
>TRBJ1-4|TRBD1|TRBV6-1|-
TGTGCCAGCAGTGAAGCAACCGGGACAGGGGGCGAAAAACTGTTTTTT
CASSEATGTGGEKLFF